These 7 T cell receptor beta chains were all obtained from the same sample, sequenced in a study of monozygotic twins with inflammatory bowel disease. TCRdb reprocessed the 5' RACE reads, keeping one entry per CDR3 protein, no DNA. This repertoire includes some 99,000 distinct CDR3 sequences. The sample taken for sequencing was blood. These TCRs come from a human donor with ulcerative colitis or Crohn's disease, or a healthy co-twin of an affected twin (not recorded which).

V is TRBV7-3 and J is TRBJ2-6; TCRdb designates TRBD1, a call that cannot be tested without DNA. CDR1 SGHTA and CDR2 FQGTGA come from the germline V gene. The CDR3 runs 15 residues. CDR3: CASSLGAAGANVLTF.

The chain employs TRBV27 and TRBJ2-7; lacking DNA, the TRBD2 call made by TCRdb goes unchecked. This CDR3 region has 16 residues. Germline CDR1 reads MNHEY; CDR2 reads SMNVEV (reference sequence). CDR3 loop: CASSLAGGGSIHEQYF.

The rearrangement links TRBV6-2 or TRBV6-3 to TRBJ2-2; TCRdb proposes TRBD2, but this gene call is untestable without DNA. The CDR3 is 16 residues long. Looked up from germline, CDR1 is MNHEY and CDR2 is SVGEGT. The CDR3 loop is CASSFPTSGNTGELFF.

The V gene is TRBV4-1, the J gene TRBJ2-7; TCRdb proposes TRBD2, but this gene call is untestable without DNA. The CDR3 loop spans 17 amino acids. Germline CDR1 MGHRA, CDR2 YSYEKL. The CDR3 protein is CASSQDEREDFGYEQYF.

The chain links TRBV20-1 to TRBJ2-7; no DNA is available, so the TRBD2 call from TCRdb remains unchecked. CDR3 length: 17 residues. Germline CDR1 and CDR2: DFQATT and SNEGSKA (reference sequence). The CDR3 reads CSASRLVAGLLSYEQYF.

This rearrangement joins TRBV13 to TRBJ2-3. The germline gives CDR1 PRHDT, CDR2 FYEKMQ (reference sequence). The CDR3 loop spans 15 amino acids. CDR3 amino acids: CASSATERFTDTQYF.

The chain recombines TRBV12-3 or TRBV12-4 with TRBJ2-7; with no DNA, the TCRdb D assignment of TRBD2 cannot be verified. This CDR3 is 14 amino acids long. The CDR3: CASRPPGTISEQYF.